Shown below are 25 T cell receptor beta chains from a single sample sequenced in a study of CD8 T cells in ankylosing spondylitis. These receptors are not linked to any known antigen. TCRdb passed the 5' RACE reads through MiXCR, listing each CDR3 protein once. The profile covers about 340,000 distinct CDR3 sequences, with roughly 8% appearing a single time and just over 14% taken by the ten largest. Study-level findings and limits: What seemed typical of ankylosing spondylitis blood was a TCR beta motif built from eight highly homologous variants.

The specimen was blood, either unsorted or a sorted T cell fraction (not recorded which). The source is a male donor with ankylosing spondylitis.

CDR3 region: CASGLTGFTYNEQFF. Written as DNA, the CDR3 is TGTGCCAGCGGGTTGACAGGGTTCACCTACAATGAGCAGTTCTTC. The rearrangement links TRBV7-9 to TRBJ2-1; 7 nucleotides match TRBD1. CDR3 size: 15 residues. The germline gives CDR1 SEHNR, CDR2 FQNEAQ (reference sequence). V was clipped by 8 bases and J by 2 bases; unmatched bases: 9.

A few counts support this clonotype. V and J are TRBV28 and TRBJ2-7; 7 positions agree with TRBD2. Per the germline V gene, CDR1 is MDHEN and CDR2 is SYDVKM. The V gene end was trimmed by 6 bases and the J gene end by 2 bases; junction bases not matched to a gene: 7. The CDR3 has 14 residues. The CDR3 reads CASRTGGIPYEQYF. As DNA, the CDR3 is TGTGCCAGCAGGACGGGAGGAATACCCTACGAGCAGTACTTC.

This chain connects TRBV4-2 to TRBJ2-5; unclear D gene. Germline CDR1 LGHNA, CDR2 YNFKEQ. The V end lost 4 bases, the J end lost 2 bases, and 8 bases lay between the germline ends. This CDR3 has 13 residues. The CDR3 DNA follows: TGTGCCAGCAGCCCTGGCGGTCAAGAGACCCAGTACTTC. Residues: CASSPGGQETQYF.

V is TRBV24-1 and J is TRBJ2-6, with no clear D. CDR3 length: 15 residues. Trimming stripped 3 bases from V and 3 bases from J, with 8 bases between. Germline CDR1 is KGHDR and CDR2 is SFDVKD. The CDR3 DNA follows: TGTGCCACCAGTGATCACAATCTTGGGGCCAACGTCCTGACTTTC. It yields the protein CATSDHNLGANVLTF.

This clonotype has at least ten counts. The chain joins TRBV29-1 to TRBJ1-1; no definite D call. The CDR3 loop spans 12 amino acids. Germline V CDR1 and CDR2: SQVTM, ANQGSEA. The V gene lost 6 bases and the J gene lost 3 bases, with 11 bases spanning the gap. CDR3 DNA: TGCAGCGTGGGCGGATGGGACACTGAAGCTTTCTTT. It encodes CSVGGWDTEAFF.

This chain links TRBV7-6 with TRBJ2-7; D is unresolved. This CDR3 is built from 14 residues. CDR1 and CDR2 (germline): SGHVS, FNYEAQ. V lost 3 bases and J 3 bases, leaving 12 bases between the germline ends. This chain's CDR3 is CASSFSTLSYEQYF. The DNA for the CDR3 is TGTGCCAGCAGCTTTTCCACGCTGAGCTACGAGCAGTACTTC. Supplemented by reference TRBV7-6 and TRBJ2-7, the full variable domain reads GAGVSQSPRYKVTKRGQDVALRCDPISGHVSLYWYRQALGQGPEFLTYFNYEAQQDKSGLPNDRFSAERPEGSISTLTIQRTEQRDSAMYRCASSFSTLSYEQYFGPGTRLTVT.

This clonotype was observed at least ten times. The genes are TRBV12-3 or TRBV12-4 and TRBJ1-1, with TRBD1 as a possible D gene (5 bases). V was trimmed by 3 bases and J by 0 bases, leaving 8 bases between them. The CDR3 totals 14 residues. In nucleotides, the CDR3 is TGTGCCAGCAGTTTCCAGGGACTGAACACTGAAGCTTTCTTT. This translates into CASSFQGLNTEAFF.

Many counts were recorded for this clonotype. The chain is built from TRBV29-1 and TRBJ2-3; 7 bases fit TRBD1. CDR1 SQVTM and CDR2 ANQGSEA come from the germline V gene. V lost 0 bases to trimming and J lost 1 base; unmatched junction nucleotides: 13. The CDR3 has 18 amino acids. CDR3 residues: CSVEDPGTARAGTDTQYF. In nucleotides, the CDR3 is TGCAGCGTTGAAGACCCCGGGACAGCCCGGGCGGGCACAGATACGCAGTATTTT.

The rearrangement joins TRBV5-1 to TRBJ2-7; 12 nucleotides line up with TRBD2. The germline V gene has CDR1 SGHRS and CDR2 YFSETQ. The CDR3 covers 15 residues. V lost 3 bases and J lost 1; bases outside the gene matches: 2. CDR3 loop: CASSSSGRGSYEQYF. The CDR3 DNA is TGCGCCAGCAGCTCTAGCGGGAGGGGGTCCTACGAGCAGTACTTC.

This clonotype was counted a few times. The chain recombines TRBV28 with TRBJ2-7; TRBD2 matches 7 bases. The CDR3 runs to 14 residues. From germline, CDR1 is MDHEN and CDR2 SYDVKM. Trimming at V came to 4 bases and at J to 4 bases, leaving 7 bases not matched to a gene. DNA of the CDR3: TGTGCCAGCAGTTCCAGCGGGATTACTTACGAGCAGTACTTC. Translation gives CASSSSGITYEQYF.

The chain has TRBV5-6 and TRBJ2-3, with D tentatively TRBD1 (6 bases). Trimming stripped 0 bases from V and 0 bases from J, with 17 bases between. Germline-derived CDR1 and CDR2 are SGHDT and YYEEEE. CDR3 size: 18 residues. CDR3 protein: CASSLAGRGPESTDTQYF. CDR3 DNA: TGTGCCAGCAGCTTGGCCGGCAGGGGTCCGGAAAGCACAGATACGCAGTATTTT.

The table lists this clonotype with a few counts. The chain uses TRBV29-1 and TRBJ2-3; D is perhaps TRBD2 (7 bases). V lost 2 bases to trimming and J lost 1 base, with 13 bases between them. This CDR3 spans 15 amino acids. Germline lookup yields CDR1 SQVTM and CDR2 ANQGSEA. Here the CDR3 reads CSVEPGGPRTDTQYF. DNA of the CDR3: TGCAGCGTTGAACCGGGGGGCCCCCGCACAGATACGCAGTATTTT.

CDR3 in DNA: TGTGCCAGCAGTTACGATAGTCGCCAGTTCTTC. It encodes CASSYDSRQFF. The V and J genes are TRBV6-2 or TRBV6-3 and TRBJ2-1; no clear D. The V end was cut by 2 bases, the J end by 13 bases, with 9 bases between. CDR3 length: 11 residues. Germline CDR1 is MNHEY and CDR2 is SVGEGT.

The CDR3 region is CASSRVRGPTYEQYF. In DNA form, the CDR3 reads TGTGCCAGCAGCCGGGTCAGGGGGCCCACCTACGAGCAGTACTTC. This chain uses TRBV3-1 with TRBJ2-7, with TRBD1 matching over 8 bases. Germline CDR1 LGHDT, CDR2 YNNKEL (reference sequence). The junction had 7 bases not matched to a gene; V was cut back by 4 bases and J by 2 bases. This CDR3 contains 15 residues.

This clonotype was observed a handful of times. The chain has TRBV27 and TRBJ2-7; TRBD1 matches 9 bases. CDR1 MNHEY and CDR2 SMNVEV come from the germline V gene (reference sequence). V was pared by 6 bases and J by 2 bases, with 8 bases of the junction left unmatched. The CDR3 is made up of 15 amino acids. The CDR3 coding sequence is TGTGCCAGCAGCAAAACAGGGGGCTCCCCCTACGAGCAGTACTTC. Its protein product is CASSKTGGSPYEQYF.

This clonotype was detected a few times. CDR3 coding DNA: TGCGCCAGCAGCTTGGCATGGGGGGGGGAATACGAGCAGTACTTC. The encoded protein is CASSLAWGGEYEQYF. The rearrangement joins TRBV5-1 to TRBJ2-7; TRBD2 agrees at 7 bases. The germline V gene encodes CDR1 SGHRS and CDR2 YFSETQ. There are 15 residues in the CDR3. Unmatched junction bases numbered 7, after V lost 0 bases and J lost 4 bases.

The V gene is TRBV18, the J gene TRBJ2-7; D unresolved. CDR3 size: 13 residues. The V gene's germline CDR1 is KGHSH and CDR2 LQKENI. Trimming took 3 bases from V and 2 from J, leaving 8 bases between them. The CDR3 bases are TGTGCCAGCTCACCCGGCAAGACCTACGAGCAGTACTTC. This codes for CASSPGKTYEQYF.

J is TRBJ1-2 and V is TRBV19; D uncertain. CDR1 is LNHDA and CDR2 is SQIVND in the germline V gene (reference sequence). V was trimmed by 3 bases and J by 2 bases, leaving 16 bases between them. The CDR3 spans 16 residues. The CDR3 bases are TGTGCCAGTAGTATTCCCGGACCGAACACGAACTATGGCTACACCTTC. It encodes CASSIPGPNTNYGYTF.

This clonotype was counted many times. This chain links TRBV5-1 with TRBJ2-3; 7 bases map to TRBD2. J gave up 5 bases and V 7 bases, and 13 bases lay outside the gene matches. The germline gives CDR1 SGHRS, CDR2 YFSETQ. The CDR3 covers 15 residues. The CDR3 is CASGEGRAGLDTQYF. The CDR3 bases are TGCGCCAGCGGAGAAGGAAGAGCGGGACTAGATACGCAGTATTTT.

This rearrangement joins TRBV29-1 to TRBJ2-7; possibly TRBD1 for D (5 bases). With 5 bases removed from V and 0 bases from J, the gap between germline ends came to 11 bases. This CDR3 is built from 13 residues. Germline CDR1 SQVTM, CDR2 ANQGSEA. For the CDR3, the DNA is TGCAGCGTTAGGCGGACACCCTCCTACGAGCAGTACTTC. Translation: CSVRRTPSYEQYF.

The V call is TRBV29-1, the J call TRBJ2-7; TRBD2 matches at 7 bases. Germline CDR1 and CDR2: SQVTM and ANQGSEA. V was pared by 4 bases and J by 3 bases, with 3 bases of the junction left unmatched. This CDR3 has 12 amino acids. CDR3 amino acids: CSVAQRGYEQYF. The CDR3 nucleotides read TGCAGCGTTGCTCAGCGGGGCTACGAGCAGTACTTC.

This clonotype was found many times. The V and J genes are TRBV28 and TRBJ1-2, with 7 bases fitting TRBD1. J lost 5 bases, V lost 3 bases, and 6 bases had no gene match. The CDR3 is made up of 14 amino acids. CDR1 MDHEN and CDR2 SYDVKM come from the germline V gene. CDR3 loop: CASSLTGSPYGYTF. As DNA, the CDR3 is TGTGCCAGCAGTTTGACAGGGTCCCCATATGGCTACACCTTC.

V and J are TRBV5-1 and TRBJ2-7; the match to TRBD2 covers 13 bases. CDR3 length: 17 amino acids. CDR1 is SGHRS and CDR2 is YFSETQ in the germline V gene. The J segment lost 5 bases and the V segment lost 3 bases, leaving 11 bases of the junction unmatched. CDR3 sequence: CASSSGLAGAILDEQYF. The CDR3 DNA sequence: TGCGCCAGCAGCTCCGGACTAGCGGGAGCCATATTGGACGAGCAGTACTTC. The whole variable domain, remainder taken from reference TRBV5-1 and TRBJ2-7, is KAGVTQTPRYLIKTRGQQVTLSCSPISGHRSVSWYQQTPGQGLQFLFEYFSETQRNKGNFPGRFSGRQFSNSRSEMNVSTLELGDSALYLCASSSGLAGAILDEQYFGPGTRLTVT.

This chain connects TRBV28 to TRBJ2-1; D not certain. CDR1 and CDR2 from the germline V gene are MDHEN and SYDVKM. This CDR3 comprises 11 residues. Trimming removed 6 bases at V and 10 bases at J, with 10 bases between. The CDR3 protein is CASSRTVEQFF. CDR3 nucleotides: TGTGCCAGCAGCCGGACCGTGGAGCAGTTCTTC.

This clonotype was observed a handful of times. The chain links TRBV20-1 to TRBJ2-2; 9 bases map to TRBD2. Germline CDR1 and CDR2: DFQATT and SNEGSKA (reference sequence). Trimming cost V 3 bases and J 0 bases; bases outside gene matches: 5. The CDR3 contains 16 residues. CDR3 sequence (DNA): TGCAGTGCTAGGATGAGCGGGAGGCCGAACACCGGGGAGCTGTTTTTT. Translating gives CSARMSGRPNTGELFF.